A single sample gave rise to the 2 T cell receptor beta chains below, sequenced in a study of cytomegalovirus exposure and HLA in healthy donors. Clones were read by immunoSEQ multiplex PCR, and TCRdb kept only the in-frame ones, dropping some. The table lists about 150,000 clones, more than 85% of them singletons, with about 0.7% in the top ten. Sequencing was performed on PBMCs. The receptors originated from a man between 18 and 29 years old in good health and CMV-seronegative.

The genes are TRBV7-9 and TRBJ1-1, with a tentative D call TRBD1 (5 bases). Germline CDR1 is SEHNR and CDR2 is FQNEAQ (reference sequence). This CDR3 is built from 18 residues. Trimming took 1 base from V and 0 from J, leaving 18 bases between them. CDR3 nucleotide sequence: TGTGCCAGCAGCTTAGTAGGAATGGGGGGTCCGATGAACACTGAAGCTTTCTTT. This encodes CASSLVGMGGPMNTEAFF.

This chain uses TRBV6-5 with TRBJ2-2; 8 nucleotides align to TRBD1. CDR3 length: 16 amino acids. J gave up 6 bases and V 1 base, and 7 bases lay outside the gene matches. Germline CDR1 reads MNHEY; CDR2 reads SVGAGI. This CDR3 is CASSYWGQAMAGELFF. The CDR3 DNA reads TGTGCCAGCAGTTACTGGGGACAGGCAATGGCCGGGGAGCTGTTTTTT.